This TCR beta chain was sequenced for a study of cytomegalovirus exposure and HLA in healthy donors. Study-wide results and limits: Later analysis showed TCR association rates varying by HLA locus, highest for DRB1 and lowest for HLA-C.

In regard to this clone: Its target is unknown.

Germline V gene lookup returns CDR1 SNHLY and CDR2 FYNNEI. The ends were cut back, 6 bases at V and 5 bases at J, with 16 bases in the middle. The CDR3 has 15 residues. The PCR contained 60 Vbeta and 13 Jbeta primers. Study processing details: Later, roughly 80 million unique TCR beta chains were counted in an analysis, and roughly 11 million of them were shared. Here immunoSEQ multiplex PCR was the method, and the copy in TCRdb shows in-frame clones only, minus some. For V, J and clone size, that table is used; D and trimming come from the DNA. The table lists approximately 160,000 clones, around 85% of them singletons.

This sequence joins TRBV2 and TRBJ1-4; maybe TRBD1 (6 bases). Specimen: PBMCs. The receptor was derived from a human donor in good health. Written as DNA, the CDR3 is TGTGCCAGCAGCGTCAACGGGAGGGGGAATGAAAAACTGTTTTTT. This translates into CASSVNGRGNEKLFF.